The rows below give T cell receptor beta chains drawn from one sample of a study of cytomegalovirus exposure and HLA in healthy donors. The data were produced by immunoSEQ multiplex PCR, yet TCRdb's version contains in-frame clones alone and is incomplete. The sample consists of approximately 140,000 clones, over 60% of them appearing once. Specimen: PBMCs. The receptors here all came from a human donor in good health. The CDR3 runs from the conserved cysteine through the conserved F or W. The D gene is left open where the match is weak. Clone size appears in some rows only: once, few, many, or a class for an expanded clone.

. TRBJ2-3 TRBV19 TRBD2 TGTGCCAGTAGTAAGGGGACTAGCGGGGGCGCCGTTACGCAGTATTTT CASSKGTSGGAVTQYF
. TRBJ1-5 TRBV2 TRBD1 TGTGCCAGCAGGGAACAGGGGGCCTTCAATCAGCCCCAGCATTTT CASREQGAFNQPQHF
. TRBJ2-7 TRBV4-3 . TGCGCCAGCAGCCAAGATTCCGGGAACGAGCAGTACTTC CASSQDSGNEQYF
. TRBJ2-2 TRBV9 TRBD1 TGTGCCAGCAGCCCGGGACAGGGAGGACACGGGGAGCTGTTTTTT CASSPGQGGHGELFF
. TRBJ2-5 TRBV9 . TGTGCCAGCAGCGTAGCTATGGGAGGAGAGACCCAGTACTTC CASSVAMGGETQYF
. TRBJ2-5 TRBV7-9 . TGTGCCAGCAGCTTGTTGTCAGGGCTATGGGAGACCCAGTACTTC CASSLLSGLWETQYF
few TRBJ2-7 TRBV7-2 . TGTGCCAGCAGCTTAACCGGACAGAGCTACGAGCAGTACTTC CASSLTGQSYEQYF
. TRBJ2-3 TRBV27 TRBD2 TGTGCCAGCAGTTTAGTAGCGGGACCCCATGATACGCAGTATTTT CASSLVAGPHDTQYF
. TRBJ2-7 TRBV11-2 . TGTGCCAGCAGCTTAGCCCCAGCGTTCGGCGAGCAGTACTTC CASSLAPAFGEQYF
. TRBJ1-1 TRBV15 . TGTGCCACCAGCAGAGTAAACACTGAAGCTTTCTTT CATSRVNTEAFF
. TRBJ1-1 TRBV5-6 . TGTGCCAGCAGCGTGACAGTGAACACTGAAGCTTTCTTT CASSVTVNTEAFF
. TRBJ2-2 TRBV28 TRBD1 TGTGCCAGCAGGGGACAGGGGCCCACTCTCTACACCGGGGAGCTGTTTTTT CASRGQGPTLYTGELFF
. TRBJ2-1 TRBV11-2 . TGTGCCAGCAGCTTAGAGCCCCGGGTCCGGCAGTTCTTC CASSLEPRVRQFF
. TRBJ2-7 TRBV7-2 . TGTGCCAGCAGCGAGCCGGGGGTAGCAAGCCCCTACGAGCAGTACTTC CASSEPGVASPYEQYF
. TRBJ1-5 TRBV7-2 . TGTGCCAGCAGCTCTCAGGGTAATCAGCCCCAGCATTTT CASSSQGNQPQHF
. TRBJ2-7 TRBV7-2 . TGTGCCAGCAGCTTAGGAGGTCTGGTGTACGAGCAGTACTTC CASSLGGLVYEQYF
. TRBJ1-2 TRBV7-2 . TGTGCCAGCAGCCCAATCTTGAGGAATGGCTACACCTTC CASSPILRNGYTF
. TRBJ2-7 TRBV5-1 . TGCGCCAGCAGCTTGGCCGGGTTGCAAAGTCTAGGCCTCTACGAGCAGTACTTC CASSLAGLQSLGLYEQYF
. TRBJ1-2 TRBV2 . TGTGCCAGCACGCCGTTTCTATATGGCTACACCTTC CASTPFLYGYTF
few TRBJ2-1 TRBV9 . TGTGCCAGCAGCGGCGAGTACAATGAGCAGTTCTTC CASSGEYNEQFF
. TRBJ1-2 TRBV30 . TGTGCCTGGAGCGAAGACCGGCGGGGTGGCTACACCTTC CAWSEDRRGGYTF
few TRBJ2-1 TRBV6-5 TRBD2 TGTGCCAGCAGTCTCCAGCGGGAGGGCCGGAATGAGCAGTTCTTC CASSLQREGRNEQFF
. TRBJ2-2 TRBV30 . TGTGCCTGGGGCGGGGAGGTGCTGTTTTTT CAWGGEVLFF
. TRBJ1-1 TRBV27 . TGTGCCAGCTGTAATGGTCGGGCTGAAGCTTTCTTT CASCNGRAEAFF
. TRBJ2-3 TRBV4-2 TRBD2 TGTGCCAGCAGCCAAGTTGGGACTAGCGGGACCCCAGATACGCAGTATTTT CASSQVGTSGTPDTQYF
. TRBJ2-1 TRBV6-1 . TGTGCCAGCAGAAACCCAGGGGGGTCCTACAATGAGCAGTTCTTC CASRNPGGSYNEQFF
. TRBJ2-2 TRBV5-4 TRBD2 TGTGCCAGCAGCTTGGAGTCTAGCGGGATTGGCGGGGAGCTGTTTTTT CASSLESSGIGGELFF
. TRBJ2-3 TRBV7-2 . TGTGCCAGCAGCTTAGGCCCGGGCACAGATACGCAGTATTTT CASSLGPGTDTQYF
once TRBJ2-5 TRBV25-1 . TGTGCCAGCAGTGATCTCATCGCCAGGTCCGGAGAGACCCAGTACTTC CASSDLIARSGETQYF
. TRBJ2-7 TRBV5-6 TRBD1 TGTGCCAGCAGCTTGGGGGTTGGCCGGGACAGGGGGGACGAGCAGTACTTC CASSLGVGRDRGDEQYF
. TRBJ1-1 TRBV28 . TGTGCCAGCAGTTTTGGGAGCCTCAAGAACACTGAAGCTTTCTTT CASSFGSLKNTEAFF
. TRBJ1-2 TRBV6-5 . TGTGCCAGCAGTTACTCCCCCGGGGGGTATGGCTACACCTTC CASSYSPGGYGYTF
. TRBJ2-1 TRBV29-1 . TGCAGCGTTGGGGACTTGAACAATGAGCAGTTCTTC CSVGDLNNEQFF
. TRBJ1-2 TRBV9 TRBD1 TGTGCCAGCAGCGTAGGACAGGGGTCGGTCTATGGCTACACCTTC CASSVGQGSVYGYTF
. TRBJ2-2 TRBV5-6 TRBD2 TGTGCCAGCAGCTTGGACGTCAGCGGGGGGGCTGGGGAGCTGTTTTTT CASSLDVSGGAGELFF
. TRBJ2-7 TRBV10-2 . TGCGCCAGCAGGGTGAGGGTAGAGGCGGGAGAGCAGTACTTC CASRVRVEAGEQYF
. TRBJ1-6 TRBV7-2 . TGTGCCAGCAGCAACGCGTTGAGGGAATCACCCCTCCACTTT CASSNALRESPLHF
few TRBJ2-3 TRBV15 TRBD1 TGTGCCACCAGCAGAACGGGACAGGGCACAGGGGATACGCAGTATTTT CATSRTGQGTGDTQYF
. TRBJ1-1 TRBV27 . TGTGCCAGCAGCCACGACAGGAACACTGAAGCTTTCTTT CASSHDRNTEAFF
once TRBJ2-7 TRBV2 TRBD1 TGTGCCAGCGGAGGAACCGGCGGACAGGGAATCTACGAGCAGTACTTC CASGGTGGQGIYEQYF
once TRBJ2-7 TRBV14 . TGTGCCAGCAGCCAGGTTCCGGGGACATTCTCCTACGAGCAGTACTTC CASSQVPGTFSYEQYF
. TRBJ2-5 TRBV9 TRBD2 TGTGCCAGCAGCTCGGGACTAGCGGACCAAGAGACCCAGTACTTC CASSSGLADQETQYF
. TRBJ1-2 TRBV7-2 TRBD1 TGTGCCAGCAGCTTTTCTCCGACAGGGGATGGCTACACCTTC CASSFSPTGDGYTF
. TRBJ1-2 TRBV5-4 . TGTGCCAGCAGCCGCCGGGAAACCAATAACTATGGCTACACCTTC CASSRRETNNYGYTF
few TRBJ2-3 TRBV5-4 . TGTGCCAGCAGCATACAGGGCACAGATACGCAGTATTTT CASSIQGTDTQYF
. TRBJ2-7 TRBV25-1 . TGTGCCAGCAGCCCCACAGGGTACGAGCAGTACTTC CASSPTGYEQYF